This entry features one TCR beta chain sequence. Germline values: CDR1 SEHNR, CDR2 FQNEAQ (reference sequence). The ends lost 1 base at V and 6 bases at J; junction bases unmatched: 6. The CDR3 has 16 amino acids. The data are from a study of OX40 agonist ivuxolimab in advanced cancers. Turning to the study itself: Cohort: 65% to 90% men, mean age around 55, aged about 20 to 90.

The method was immunoSEQ multiplex PCR; TCRdb's version includes in-frame clones alone and lacks a portion of them. The table lists about 69,000 clones, roughly 92% of them singletons. Sequences were derived from CD4+ or CD8+ T cells sorted from blood, sampled in a trial of the OX40 agonist ivuxolimab. The chain couples TRBV7-9 to TRBJ1-2; TRBD1 matches at 12 bases. This clonotype was sampled from an adult with an advanced solid tumor such as melanoma, head and neck, liver or kidney cancer. The CDR3 is CASSLGGTGGYHGYTF. CDR3 DNA sequence: TGTGCCAGCAGCTTAGGGGGGACAGGGGGCTACCATGGCTACACCTTC. Complete variable domain (other parts from reference TRBV7-9 and TRBJ1-2): DTGVSQNPRHKITKRGQNVTFRCDPISEHNRLYWYRQTLGQGPEFLTYFQNEAQLEKSRLLSDRFSAERPKGSFSTLEIQRTEQGDSAMYLCASSLGGTGGYHGYTFGSGTRLTVV.